A selection of T cell receptor beta chains follows, all from one sample in a study of beta chain features in type 1 diabetes. TCRdb's copy holds only in-frame clones and misses some; the assay was immunoSEQ multiplex PCR. This table has about 150,000 clones, less than 9.5% appearing once. The sequencing input was central memory CD4+ T cells from blood. These receptors came from a woman younger than 30 in good health. The CDR3 runs from the conserved cysteine through the conserved F or W. Each record gives: clone size, J gene, V gene, D gene, CDR3 length, CDR3 DNA, CDR3 protein. D genes are given only for firm matches. The size of a clone is reported for some rows only, either as once, few or many, or as a class for expanded clones.

clone size: few
J gene: TRBJ2-1
V gene: TRBV2
D gene: TRBD1
CDR3 length: 15
CDR3 DNA: TGTGCCAGCAGCCCCGGGACAGGGGGCTACAATGAGCAGTTCTTC
CDR3 protein: CASSPGTGGYNEQFF

clone size: .
J gene: TRBJ2-1
V gene: TRBV6-5
D gene: .
CDR3 length: 14
CDR3 DNA: TGTGCCAGCAAACTGACTAGAGAGTACAATGAGCAGTTCTTC
CDR3 protein: CASKLTREYNEQFF

clone size: few
J gene: TRBJ2-7
V gene: TRBV10-3
D gene: TRBD1
CDR3 length: 15
CDR3 DNA: TGTGCCATCAGTGAGAGGGGCAGGGGGCTGGACGAGCAGTACTTC
CDR3 protein: CAISERGRGLDEQYF

clone size: few
J gene: TRBJ1-5
V gene: TRBV7-2
D gene: .
CDR3 length: 13
CDR3 DNA: TGTGCCAGCAGCTCACAGGGAAAGCAGCCCCAGCATTTT
CDR3 protein: CASSSQGKQPQHF

clone size: .
J gene: TRBJ1-1
V gene: TRBV30
D gene: .
CDR3 length: 12
CDR3 DNA: TGTGCCTGTAGGAGAGACAGTTCAGAAGCTTTCTTT
CDR3 protein: CACRRDSSEAFF

clone size: .
J gene: TRBJ2-1
V gene: TRBV9
D gene: TRBD2
CDR3 length: 15
CDR3 DNA: TGTGCCAGCAGCGAGAGGCTAGCGGGCTACAATGAGCAGTTCTTC
CDR3 protein: CASSERLAGYNEQFF

clone size: many
J gene: TRBJ1-2
V gene: TRBV11-2
D gene: .
CDR3 length: 15
CDR3 DNA: TGTGCCAGCAGCTTAGATCACGGAGGGGTCTATGGCTACACCTTC
CDR3 protein: CASSLDHGGVYGYTF

clone size: many
J gene: TRBJ2-1
V gene: TRBV6-5
D gene: TRBD2
CDR3 length: 15
CDR3 DNA: TGTGCCAGCTCTCCTGAGGGGACTAATTGGAATGAGCAGTTCTTC
CDR3 protein: CASSPEGTNWNEQFF

clone size: few
J gene: TRBJ1-1
V gene: TRBV5-1
D gene: TRBD1
CDR3 length: 15
CDR3 DNA: TGCGCCAGCAGCTTCTCGGGACAGGGGCACGCTGAAGCTTTCTTT
CDR3 protein: CASSFSGQGHAEAFF

clone size: .
J gene: TRBJ2-1
V gene: TRBV2
D gene: TRBD2
CDR3 length: 17
CDR3 DNA: TGTGCCAGCAGTGGGACTAGCGGGGGCATATCGGGGGGTGAGCAGTTCTTC
CDR3 protein: CASSGTSGGISGGEQFF

clone size: .
J gene: TRBJ2-3
V gene: TRBV7-2
D gene: .
CDR3 length: 15
CDR3 DNA: TGTGCCAGCAGCTTAGAAGTAGTTGGCACAGATACGCAGTATTTT
CDR3 protein: CASSLEVVGTDTQYF

clone size: few
J gene: TRBJ2-5
V gene: TRBV10-3
D gene: TRBD2
CDR3 length: 15
CDR3 DNA: TGTGCCACCAGCAAAGCGGGAGGGGGGCAAGAGACCCAGTACTTC
CDR3 protein: CATSKAGGGQETQYF

clone size: few
J gene: TRBJ1-5
V gene: TRBV5-6
D gene: .
CDR3 length: 16
CDR3 DNA: TGTGCCAGCACCAGTTATAGGACAAGGAACAATCAGCCCCAGCATTTT
CDR3 protein: CASTSYRTRNNQPQHF

clone size: few
J gene: TRBJ2-2
V gene: TRBV9
D gene: .
CDR3 length: 13
CDR3 DNA: TGTGCCAGCACACAGGGGAACACCGGGGAGCTGTTTTTT
CDR3 protein: CASTQGNTGELFF

clone size: .
J gene: TRBJ1-2
V gene: TRBV7-9
D gene: .
CDR3 length: 14
CDR3 DNA: TGTGCCAGCAGCTTAGAAGGGGGAGACTATGGCTACACCTTC
CDR3 protein: CASSLEGGDYGYTF

clone size: few
J gene: TRBJ2-2
V gene: TRBV6-1
D gene: .
CDR3 length: 15
CDR3 DNA: TGTGCCAGCAGCCGAACTAGCAGTAACACCGGGGAGCTGTTTTTT
CDR3 protein: CASSRTSSNTGELFF

clone size: few
J gene: TRBJ2-6
V gene: TRBV5-1
D gene: TRBD1
CDR3 length: 16
CDR3 DNA: TGCGCCAGCAGCTTCCAGGGGGCGATAGGGGCCAACGTCCTGACTTTC
CDR3 protein: CASSFQGAIGANVLTF

clone size: few
J gene: TRBJ1-6
V gene: TRBV2
D gene: TRBD1
CDR3 length: 14
CDR3 DNA: TGTGCCAGCAGCGCGGACAGGGTACTGTCACCCCTCCACTTT
CDR3 protein: CASSADRVLSPLHF

clone size: few
J gene: TRBJ2-3
V gene: TRBV5-1
D gene: .
CDR3 length: 16
CDR3 DNA: TGCGCCAGCAGCCCTAGTGCGGAGTCTTCCACAGATACGCAGTATTTT
CDR3 protein: CASSPSAESSTDTQYF

clone size: .
J gene: TRBJ1-1
V gene: TRBV5-1
D gene: TRBD1
CDR3 length: 15
CDR3 DNA: TGCGCCAGCAGCTTGGAGGGGACAGGGATCACTGAAGCTTTCTTT
CDR3 protein: CASSLEGTGITEAFF

clone size: .
J gene: TRBJ2-2
V gene: TRBV9
D gene: .
CDR3 length: 13
CDR3 DNA: TGTGCCAGCAGCGCCACAACCACCGGGGAGCTGTTTTTT
CDR3 protein: CASSATTTGELFF

clone size: few
J gene: TRBJ1-1
V gene: TRBV5-1
D gene: .
CDR3 length: 14
CDR3 DNA: TGCGCCAGCAGCTTGAGTTGGGAGTCCACTGAAGCTTTCTTT
CDR3 protein: CASSLSWESTEAFF

clone size: few
J gene: TRBJ2-3
V gene: TRBV20-1
D gene: .
CDR3 length: 11
CDR3 DNA: TGCAGTGGAGAGGGCACAGATACGCAGTATTTT
CDR3 protein: CSGEGTDTQYF

clone size: .
J gene: TRBJ2-7
V gene: TRBV18
D gene: TRBD1
CDR3 length: 16
CDR3 DNA: TGTGCCAGCTCACAAACGCTGGCAGGGGGCTCGAACGAGCAGTACTTC
CDR3 protein: CASSQTLAGGSNEQYF

clone size: few
J gene: TRBJ2-5
V gene: TRBV7-3
D gene: TRBD1
CDR3 length: 16
CDR3 DNA: TGTGCCAGCAGCTTAAATCCGGGACAGGGGTGGGAGACCCAGTACTTC
CDR3 protein: CASSLNPGQGWETQYF

clone size: few
J gene: TRBJ1-1
V gene: TRBV30
D gene: TRBD1
CDR3 length: 14
CDR3 DNA: TGTGCCTGGAGTCAAGGACAGGGGAGCACTGAAGCTTTCTTT
CDR3 protein: CAWSQGQGSTEAFF

clone size: few
J gene: TRBJ1-5
V gene: TRBV5-1
D gene: .
CDR3 length: 14
CDR3 DNA: TGCGCCAGCAGCTCGGACAGTAGCAATCAGCCCCAGCATTTT
CDR3 protein: CASSSDSSNQPQHF

clone size: few
J gene: TRBJ2-5
V gene: TRBV5-4
D gene: TRBD2
CDR3 length: 16
CDR3 DNA: TGTGCCAGCAGCCGAGGGGGAGCGGGGGGGCAGGAGACCCAGTACTTC
CDR3 protein: CASSRGGAGGQETQYF

clone size: .
J gene: TRBJ2-3
V gene: TRBV5-1
D gene: TRBD2
CDR3 length: 16
CDR3 DNA: TGCGCCAGCAGCAGCGGGACTAGCTTCAGCACAGATACGCAGTATTTT
CDR3 protein: CASSSGTSFSTDTQYF

clone size: .
J gene: TRBJ1-1
V gene: TRBV5-1
D gene: .
CDR3 length: 14
CDR3 DNA: TGCGCCAGCAGCTCCGATACAGCGAACACTGAAGCTTTCTTT
CDR3 protein: CASSSDTANTEAFF

clone size: .
J gene: TRBJ2-2
V gene: TRBV4-2
D gene: TRBD1
CDR3 length: 17
CDR3 DNA: TGTGCCAGCAGCCAAGGGAATCGGCTCAGGGGGTCCGGGGAGCTGTTTTTT
CDR3 protein: CASSQGNRLRGSGELFF

clone size: .
J gene: TRBJ2-1
V gene: TRBV4-1
D gene: TRBD1
CDR3 length: 16
CDR3 DNA: TGCGCCAGCAGCCTACCGCCGGGACAGGGGCCCAATGAGCAGTTCTTC
CDR3 protein: CASSLPPGQGPNEQFF

clone size: few
J gene: TRBJ1-4
V gene: TRBV18
D gene: .
CDR3 length: 13
CDR3 DNA: TGTGCCAGCTCGCCTGAGTTGGGCGAAAAACTGTTTTTT
CDR3 protein: CASSPELGEKLFF

clone size: few
J gene: TRBJ1-6
V gene: TRBV18
D gene: TRBD1
CDR3 length: 15
CDR3 DNA: TGTGCCAGCTCACCAGGCCCGGGACAGAATTCACCCCTCCACTTT
CDR3 protein: CASSPGPGQNSPLHF

clone size: few
J gene: TRBJ1-4
V gene: TRBV5-8
D gene: .
CDR3 length: 15
CDR3 DNA: TGTGCCAGCAGGGACCCCGGGGGGCCTGGAGAAAAACTGTTTTTT
CDR3 protein: CASRDPGGPGEKLFF

clone size: many
J gene: TRBJ1-6
V gene: TRBV9
D gene: TRBD1
CDR3 length: 15
CDR3 DNA: TGTGCCAGCAGCCCGCGACAGGGGGCGAATTCACCCCTCCACTTT
CDR3 protein: CASSPRQGANSPLHF

clone size: few
J gene: TRBJ2-7
V gene: TRBV7-2
D gene: .
CDR3 length: 11
CDR3 DNA: TGTGCCAGCAGCTTTAGCTACGAGCAGTACTTC
CDR3 protein: CASSFSYEQYF

clone size: .
J gene: TRBJ1-1
V gene: TRBV19
D gene: TRBD1
CDR3 length: 16
CDR3 DNA: TGTGCCAGTAGCAGAGGGGACAGGCGAAGGAGCACTGAAGCTTTCTTT
CDR3 protein: CASSRGDRRRSTEAFF

clone size: .
J gene: TRBJ2-7
V gene: TRBV15
D gene: TRBD1
CDR3 length: 13
CDR3 DNA: TGTGCCACCAGCAGGGGACAGGGTGGTGAGCAGTACTTC
CDR3 protein: CATSRGQGGEQYF

clone size: .
J gene: TRBJ2-7
V gene: TRBV6-5
D gene: .
CDR3 length: 14
CDR3 DNA: TGTGCCAGCAGTTACGAGGTCGGAGGCTTCGAGCAGTACTTC
CDR3 protein: CASSYEVGGFEQYF

clone size: .
J gene: TRBJ1-1
V gene: TRBV30
D gene: .
CDR3 length: 12
CDR3 DNA: TGTGCCTGGAGTGTACAGTGGGCTGAAGCTTTCTTT
CDR3 protein: CAWSVQWAEAFF

clone size: few
J gene: TRBJ2-3
V gene: TRBV5-1
D gene: TRBD2
CDR3 length: 16
CDR3 DNA: TGCGCCAGCAGCTTAATCGGGACTAGCGGCACAGATACGCAGTATTTT
CDR3 protein: CASSLIGTSGTDTQYF

clone size: .
J gene: TRBJ2-7
V gene: TRBV7-2
D gene: .
CDR3 length: 13
CDR3 DNA: TGTGCCAGCTCTGAGGCAGGGGACTACGAGCAGTACTTC
CDR3 protein: CASSEAGDYEQYF

clone size: .
J gene: TRBJ1-2
V gene: TRBV6-1
D gene: TRBD1
CDR3 length: 13
CDR3 DNA: TGTGCCAGCACCTGGACAGGGGGAAGGGGCTACACCTTC
CDR3 protein: CASTWTGGRGYTF

clone size: few
J gene: TRBJ2-1
V gene: TRBV9
D gene: .
CDR3 length: 15
CDR3 DNA: TGTGCCAGCAGCCCCCGATCGAGCTCCTACAATGAGCAGTTCTTC
CDR3 protein: CASSPRSSSYNEQFF

clone size: .
J gene: TRBJ1-3
V gene: TRBV18
D gene: .
CDR3 length: 14
CDR3 DNA: TGTGCCAGCTCACGGGGGACACAAGGAAACACCATATATTTT
CDR3 protein: CASSRGTQGNTIYF

clone size: .
J gene: TRBJ1-1
V gene: TRBV14
D gene: TRBD1
CDR3 length: 13
CDR3 DNA: TGTGCCAGCAGCCGGGGACAGGGGACTGAAGCTTTCTTT
CDR3 protein: CASSRGQGTEAFF

clone size: .
J gene: TRBJ1-2
V gene: TRBV6-4
D gene: .
CDR3 length: 14
CDR3 DNA: TGTGCCAGCAGTGACTCGTTCAGGGGAGATGGCTACACCTTC
CDR3 protein: CASSDSFRGDGYTF